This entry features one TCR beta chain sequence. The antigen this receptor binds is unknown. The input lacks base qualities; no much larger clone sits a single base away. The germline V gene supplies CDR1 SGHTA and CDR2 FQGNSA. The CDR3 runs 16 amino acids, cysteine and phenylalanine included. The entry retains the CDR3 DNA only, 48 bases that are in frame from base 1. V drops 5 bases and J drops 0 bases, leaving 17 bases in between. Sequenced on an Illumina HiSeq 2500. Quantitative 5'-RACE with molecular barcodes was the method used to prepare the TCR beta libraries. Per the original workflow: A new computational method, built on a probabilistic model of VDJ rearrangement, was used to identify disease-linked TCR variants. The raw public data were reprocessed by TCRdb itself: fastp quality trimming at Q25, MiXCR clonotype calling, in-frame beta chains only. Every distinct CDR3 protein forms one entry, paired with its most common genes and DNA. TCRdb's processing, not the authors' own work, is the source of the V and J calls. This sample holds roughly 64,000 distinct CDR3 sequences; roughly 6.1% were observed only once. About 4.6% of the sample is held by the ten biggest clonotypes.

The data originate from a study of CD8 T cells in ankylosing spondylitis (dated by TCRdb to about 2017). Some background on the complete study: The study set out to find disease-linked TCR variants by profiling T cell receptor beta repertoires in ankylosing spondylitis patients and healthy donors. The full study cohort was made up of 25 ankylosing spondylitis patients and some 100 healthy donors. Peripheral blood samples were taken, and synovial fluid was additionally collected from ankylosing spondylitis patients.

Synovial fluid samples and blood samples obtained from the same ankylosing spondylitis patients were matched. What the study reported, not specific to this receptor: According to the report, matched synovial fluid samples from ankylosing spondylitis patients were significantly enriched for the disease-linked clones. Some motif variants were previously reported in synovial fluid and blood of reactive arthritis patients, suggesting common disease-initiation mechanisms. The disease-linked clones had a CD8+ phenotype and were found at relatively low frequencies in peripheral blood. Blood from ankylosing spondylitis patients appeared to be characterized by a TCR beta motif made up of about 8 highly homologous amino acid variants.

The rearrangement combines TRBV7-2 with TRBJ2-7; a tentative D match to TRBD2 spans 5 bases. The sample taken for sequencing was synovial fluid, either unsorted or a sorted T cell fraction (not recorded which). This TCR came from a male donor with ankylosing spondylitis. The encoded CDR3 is CASSRVRGISSYEQYF. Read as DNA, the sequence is TGTGCCAGCAGCCGGGTCCGAGGGATAAGCTCCTACGAGCAGTACTTC.